These 3 T cell receptor beta chains were all obtained from the same sample, sequenced in a study of graft-versus-host responses after intestinal transplantation. The assay was immunoSEQ multiplex PCR, and TCRdb's table has in-frame clones only and misses some. The data show some 120,000 clones, just under 95% seen once. No cognate antigen is known for these TCRs. The sequencing used unstimulated CD8+ T cells sorted from spleen or lymph node cells, collected before transplant. Receptor source: a human donor who was the organ donor for an intestinal transplant.

With regard to this clone: Sequence at one end of the junction differs from germline and may be a read error. The rearrangement uses TRBV7-7 and TRBJ2-7; TRBD1 is a possible D gene (5 bases). The CDR3 totals 16 residues. CDR1 and CDR2 from the germline V gene are SSHAT and FNYEAQ (reference sequence). The CDR3 DNA is TGTGCTAGCAGCTTCGGCAGGGCCAAGTTCTCCTACGAGCAGTACTTC. Protein product: CASSFGRAKFSYEQYF.

This chain connects TRBV4-3 to TRBJ2-3; D not certain. Germline V gene lookup returns CDR1 LGHNA and CDR2 YSLEER. CDR3 length: 13 amino acids. V lost 0 bases, J lost 4 bases, and 5 bases lay in between. For the CDR3, the DNA is TGCGCCAGCAGCCAAGATTTTTCAGATACGCAGTATTTT. Translation: CASSQDFSDTQYF.

The CDR3 DNA is TGTGCCAGTAGTCGGACAGGGCAGAACTATGGCTACACCTTC. As protein: CASSRTGQNYGYTF. This chain connects TRBV19 to TRBJ1-2, with 8 bases matching TRBD1. CDR3 size: 14 residues. The V gene end was trimmed by 5 bases and the J gene end by 2 bases; junction bases not matched to a gene: 4. The germline V gene has CDR1 LNHDA and CDR2 SQIVND (reference sequence).